Described below is a single T cell receptor beta chain sequence and its context. This sequence may be a read error, since a much larger clone differs from it by one base. Since no conserved phenylalanine or tryptophan closes the CDR3, a read error is the likely cause. During its preparation, the TCRbeta library received unique molecular identifiers. TCRdb independently ran MiXCR on the PCR reads; one entry per CDR3 protein. This sample yields roughly 180,000 distinct CDR3 sequences, of which roughly 15% are seen a single time; 13% belongs to the top ten. The CDR3 length is 13 residues. Trimming pared 6 bases from V and 3 bases from J, leaving 11 bases between. CDR1 is MNHNS and CDR2 is SASEGT in the germline V gene. These data originate in a study of T-cell reconstitution after alpha-beta-depleted transplantation in children.

The TCR was taken from a human donor who donated a stem cell graft to a child with acute lymphoblastic leukemia. This sequence joins TRBV6-1 and TRBJ1-1; possible D gene TRBD1, 6 bases. The sample in question was PBMCs from the stem cell graft donor, obtained from the stem cell graft. The CDR3 sequence is CASRAGQYTEAFY. The CDR3 nucleotides are TGTGCCAGCAGGGCCGGACAGTACACTGAAGCTTTCTAT.